This T cell receptor (beta chain) comes out of a study of T cell repertoires in cytomegalovirus infection. Study-level background: CMV epitopes used comprised recently identified HLA-C-restricted ones and well-studied HLA-B-restricted ones. Public TCR beta signatures marked donors with CMV infection and the matching HLA.

J lost 6 bases, V lost 4 bases, and 4 bases had no gene match. The CDR3 contains 15 residues. Germline-derived CDR1 and CDR2 are LNHDA and SQIVND (reference sequence). TCRdb independently ran MiXCR on the reads; one entry per CDR3 protein. There are 600,000 to 700,000 distinct CDR3 sequences in the sample; roughly 30% occur only once, and around a sixth lies in the top ten. Study-level points and caveats: CMV-specific HLA-C-restricted TCR beta clonotypes dominated the ex vivo response. Using cumulative public TCR beta family frequency, the authors identified those who carried CMV together with the relevant HLA.

Concerning this clonotype: Its antigen is not identified.

The chain joins TRBV19 to TRBJ2-1; 12 positions agree with TRBD2. Sequences were derived from cultured PBMCs, sampled from culture after CMV antigen stimulation. The receptor was isolated from a human donor in good health (CMV status not recorded). Some clones in this sample may be carry-over from other donors' samples. The CDR3 spells CASSTLTSGSNEQFF. In nucleotides, the CDR3 is TGTGCCAGTAGTACCCTGACTAGCGGGAGCAATGAGCAGTTCTTC.